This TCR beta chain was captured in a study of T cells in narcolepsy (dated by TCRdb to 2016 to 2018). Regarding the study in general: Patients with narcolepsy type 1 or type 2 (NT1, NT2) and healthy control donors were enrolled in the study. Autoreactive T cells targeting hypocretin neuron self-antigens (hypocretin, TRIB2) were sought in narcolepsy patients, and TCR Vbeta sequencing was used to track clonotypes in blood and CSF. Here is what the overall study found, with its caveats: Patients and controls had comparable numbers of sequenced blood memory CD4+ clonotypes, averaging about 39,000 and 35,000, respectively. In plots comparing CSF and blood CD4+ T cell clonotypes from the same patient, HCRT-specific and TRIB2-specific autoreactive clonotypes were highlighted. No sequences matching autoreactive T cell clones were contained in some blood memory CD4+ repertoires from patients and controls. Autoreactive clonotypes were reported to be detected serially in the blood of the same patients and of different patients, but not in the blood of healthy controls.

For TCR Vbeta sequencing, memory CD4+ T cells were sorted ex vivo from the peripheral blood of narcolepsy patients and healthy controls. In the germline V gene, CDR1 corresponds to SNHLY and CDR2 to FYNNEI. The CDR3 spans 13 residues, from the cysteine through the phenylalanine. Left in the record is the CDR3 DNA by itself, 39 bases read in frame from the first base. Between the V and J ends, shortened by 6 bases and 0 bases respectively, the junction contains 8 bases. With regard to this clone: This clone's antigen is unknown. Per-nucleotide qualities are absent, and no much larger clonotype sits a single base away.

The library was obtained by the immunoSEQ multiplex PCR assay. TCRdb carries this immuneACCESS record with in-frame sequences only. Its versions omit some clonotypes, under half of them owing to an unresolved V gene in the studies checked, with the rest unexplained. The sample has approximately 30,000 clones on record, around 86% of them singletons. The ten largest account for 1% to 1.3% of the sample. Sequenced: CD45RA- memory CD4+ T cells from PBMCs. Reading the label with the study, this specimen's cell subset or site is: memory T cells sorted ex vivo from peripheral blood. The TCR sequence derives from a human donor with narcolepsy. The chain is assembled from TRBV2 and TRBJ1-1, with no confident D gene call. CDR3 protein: CASSLGMNTEAFF. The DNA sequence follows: TGTGCCAGCAGCTTAGGGATGAACACTGAAGCTTTCTTT.